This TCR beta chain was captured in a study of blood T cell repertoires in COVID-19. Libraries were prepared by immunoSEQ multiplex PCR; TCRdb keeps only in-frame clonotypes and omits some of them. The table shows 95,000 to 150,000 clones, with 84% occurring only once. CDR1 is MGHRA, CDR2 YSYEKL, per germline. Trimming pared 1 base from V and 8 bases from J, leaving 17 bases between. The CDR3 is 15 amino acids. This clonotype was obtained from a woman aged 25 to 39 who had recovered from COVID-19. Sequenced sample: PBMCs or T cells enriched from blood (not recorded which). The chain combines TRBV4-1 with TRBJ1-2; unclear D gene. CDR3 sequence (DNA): TGCGCCAGCAGCCAAGCCCCGGTGGGGAGCGCGGGCTACACCTTC. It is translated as CASSQAPVGSAGYTF.